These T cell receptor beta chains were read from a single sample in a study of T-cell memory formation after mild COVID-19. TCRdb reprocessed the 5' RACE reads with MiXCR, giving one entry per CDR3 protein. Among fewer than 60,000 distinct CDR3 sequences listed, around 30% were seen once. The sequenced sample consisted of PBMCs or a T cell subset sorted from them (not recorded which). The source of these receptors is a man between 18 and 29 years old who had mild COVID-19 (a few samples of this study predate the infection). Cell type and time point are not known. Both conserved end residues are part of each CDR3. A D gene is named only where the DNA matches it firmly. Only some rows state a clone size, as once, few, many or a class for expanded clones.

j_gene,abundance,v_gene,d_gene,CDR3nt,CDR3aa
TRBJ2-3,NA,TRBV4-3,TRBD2,TGCGCCAGCAGAGAAGGCGGGGGGGCGACAGATACGCAGTATTTT,CASREGGGATDTQYF
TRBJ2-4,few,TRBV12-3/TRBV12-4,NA,TGTGCCAGCAGCCCCACCGGGACACCCAGCGGCTTC,CASSPTGTPSGF
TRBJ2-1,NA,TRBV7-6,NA,TGTGCCAGCAGGGGGAATGAGCAGTTCTTC,CASRGNEQFF
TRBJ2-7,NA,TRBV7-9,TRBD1,TGTGCCAGCAGCTCATGGGGGGGACAGGGACCCTACGAGCAGTACTTC,CASSSWGGQGPYEQYF
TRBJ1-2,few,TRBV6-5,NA,TGTGCCAGCAGTGGACATTATGGCTACACCTTC,CASSGHYGYTF
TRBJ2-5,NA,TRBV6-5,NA,TGTGCCAGCACTTATGGGGTCCCAGAGACCCAGTACTTC,CASTYGVPETQYF
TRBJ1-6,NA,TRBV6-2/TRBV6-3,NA,TGTGCCAGCAGCCGGGACGAAAATTCACCCCTCCACTTT,CASSRDENSPLHF
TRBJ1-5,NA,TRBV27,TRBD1,TGTGCCAGCAGTTTATACGGGACAGGGAAGTATCAGCCCCAGCATTTT,CASSLYGTGKYQPQHF
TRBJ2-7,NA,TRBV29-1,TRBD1,TGCAGCGTTGAAGATCTCCTATCGACAGGGTCCTACGAGCAGTACTTC,CSVEDLLSTGSYEQYF
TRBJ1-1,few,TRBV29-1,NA,TGCAGCGTTGATACGAACACTGAAGCTTTCTTT,CSVDTNTEAFF
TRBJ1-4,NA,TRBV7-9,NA,TGTGCCAGCGGGACACTTAATGAAAAACTGTTTTTT,CASGTLNEKLFF
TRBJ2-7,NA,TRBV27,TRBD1,TGTGCCAGCAGTTTAGAGGGGGCCGACGAGCAGTACTTC,CASSLEGADEQYF
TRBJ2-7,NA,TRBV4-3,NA,TGCGCCAGCAGCACCTCGGAGAACTACGAGCAGTACTTC,CASSTSENYEQYF
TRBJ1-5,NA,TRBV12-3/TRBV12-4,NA,TGTGCCAGCAGTCCCGTCGGACCGAAACCAAATCAGCCCCAGCATTTT,CASSPVGPKPNQPQHF
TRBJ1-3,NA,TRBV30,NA,TGTGCCTGGAGCATGAGCGTGGGTTCTGGAAACACCATATATTTT,CAWSMSVGSGNTIYF
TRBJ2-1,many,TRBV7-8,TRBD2,TGTGCCAGCAGCGTACTAGCGGGGGTCGACAGGAATGAGCAGTTCTTC,CASSVLAGVDRNEQFF
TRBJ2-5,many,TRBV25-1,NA,TGTGCCAGCACTGTCTCATTCGGACGGGAATTGGCCCAAGAGACCCAGTACTTC,CASTVSFGRELAQETQYF
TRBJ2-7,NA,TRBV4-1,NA,TGCGCCAGCAGCCAGGCACAGGGCTACGAGCAGTACTTC,CASSQAQGYEQYF
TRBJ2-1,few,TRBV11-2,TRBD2,TGTGCCAGCAGCCCACTATTATTGGGGACTAGTCGGCCCTACAATGAGCAGTTCTTC,CASSPLLLGTSRPYNEQFF
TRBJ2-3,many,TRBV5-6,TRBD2,TGTGCCAGCAGCTTGGCGGTAGCGGGGGTGTCAGATACGCAGTATTTT,CASSLAVAGVSDTQYF
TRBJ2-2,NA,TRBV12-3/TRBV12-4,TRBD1,TGTGCCAGCAGCAACCGACAGGGGGTCACCGGGGAGCTGTTTTTT,CASSNRQGVTGELFF
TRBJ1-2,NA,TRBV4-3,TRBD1,TGCGCCAGCAACCGGGACAGGGGGGCCTATGGCTACACCTTC,CASNRDRGAYGYTF
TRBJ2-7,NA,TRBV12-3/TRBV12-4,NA,TGTGCCAGCAGATCCGGCCCGGCCAACGAGCAGTACTTC,CASRSGPANEQYF
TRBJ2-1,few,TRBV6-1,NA,TGTGCCAGCAGTGAAGCATACCGAGGTTACTACAATGAGCAGTTCTTC,CASSEAYRGYYNEQFF
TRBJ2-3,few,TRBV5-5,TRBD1,TGTGCCAGCAGCTTTCTTGGACAGGGATATGGAGATACGCAGTATTTT,CASSFLGQGYGDTQYF
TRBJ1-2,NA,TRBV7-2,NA,TGTGCCAGCAGCTTAGTCGGCGGCCAGGCCTACTATGGCTACACCTTC,CASSLVGGQAYYGYTF
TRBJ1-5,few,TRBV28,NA,TGTGCCAGCAGAGTAGACGGGGGCAATCAGCCCCAGCATTTT,CASRVDGGNQPQHF
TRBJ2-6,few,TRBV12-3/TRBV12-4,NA,TGTGCCAGCATCGAGAGGGACCCCGGTAGCCCTGGGGCCAACGTCCTGACTTTC,CASIERDPGSPGANVLTF
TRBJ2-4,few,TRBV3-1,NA,TGTGCCAGCAGCCAAGATCTGAAGGGGAACATTCAGTACTTC,CASSQDLKGNIQYF
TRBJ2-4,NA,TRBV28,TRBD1,TGTGCCAGCAGTTTTCAAGGACAGGGAAGGGACAAAAACATTCAGTACTTC,CASSFQGQGRDKNIQYF
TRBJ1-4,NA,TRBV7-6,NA,TGTGCCAGCAGCTTTCGAGCAACTAATGAAAAACTGTTTTTT,CASSFRATNEKLFF
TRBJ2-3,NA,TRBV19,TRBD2,TGTGCCAGCCTGATTAGCGGGGGGGCGGCAGATACGCAGTATTTT,CASLISGGAADTQYF